This T cell receptor beta chain was obtained from a study of T cell changes during pregnancy in multiple sclerosis. Method: immunoSEQ multiplex PCR; TCRdb's copy keeps in-frame clones and lacks some. Seen here are 100,000 or so clones, 80% to 95% observed once, and the top ten hold around 4.1%. Trimming shortened V by 6 bases and J by 2 bases, and 16 bases separated the two germline ends. There are 15 residues in the CDR3. Germline lookup yields CDR1 KGHSH and CDR2 LQKENI. V and J are TRBV18 and TRBJ1-2; D may be TRBD1 (5 bases). This specimen was peripheral blood, taken in the first trimester of pregnancy. The receptor's source is a female donor with multiple sclerosis, enrolled in a pregnancy study. The CDR3 spells CASSEETGYNYGYTF. CDR3 coding DNA: TGTGCCAGCTCCGAGGAAACAGGTTACAACTATGGCTACACCTTC. Full variable domain (remainder filled in from reference TRBV18 and TRBJ1-2): NAGVMQNPRHLVRRRGQEARLRCSPMKGHSHVYWYRQLPEEGLKFMVYLQKENIIDESGMPKERFSAEFPKEGPSILRIQQVVRGDSAAYFCASSEETGYNYGYTFGSGTRLTVV.